The 24 T cell receptor beta chains below were found in one sample sequenced in a study of blood T cell repertoires in COVID-19. Repertoires were generated with immunoSEQ multiplex PCR, while TCRdb's copy carries only in-frame clones and drops some. The top ten clones hold roughly 3.7% of a sample with 200,000 to 300,000 clones, 80% to 90% of them seen once. Sequenced: peripheral blood. These receptors were obtained from a woman in her thirties or forties with acute or convalescent COVID-19.

The rearrangement links TRBV2 to TRBJ1-5, with 9 bases aligning to TRBD1. V shed 4 bases, J shed 5 bases, and the junction held 6 bases outside the gene matches. CDR1 is SNHLY, CDR2 FYNNEI, per germline. CDR3 length: 15 amino acids. CDR3 sequence: CASSARTGEDQPQHF. The CDR3 bases are TGTGCCAGCAGTGCCAGGACAGGGGAAGATCAGCCCCAGCATTTT.

The chain has TRBV5-4 and TRBJ2-5, with 7 nucleotides matching TRBD2. The CDR3 is 15 amino acids. V was clipped by 3 bases and J by 2 bases; unmatched bases: 7. Per germline, CDR1 SGHNT and CDR2 YYREEE (reference sequence). DNA for the CDR3: TGTGCCAGCAGCTGGGGTGGGACTATTCAAGAGACCCAGTACTTC. It specifies CASSWGGTIQETQYF.

V gene TRBV29-1 combines with J gene TRBJ2-3; 8 positions match TRBD1. The CDR3 contains 14 residues. The ends lost 8 bases at V and 2 bases at J; junction bases unmatched: 9. In germline, CDR1 is SQVTM, CDR2 ANQGSEA. The DNA for the CDR3 is TGCAGCTCCCCCGGACAGGGAAACACAGATACGCAGTATTTT. As protein: CSSPGQGNTDTQYF.

Here the CDR3 DNA reads TGTGCCAGCAGCTTACAGTCTAGCGGGGGGGCCTTTGAGCAGTTCTTC. Its protein is CASSLQSSGGAFEQFF. The chain joins TRBV7-3 to TRBJ2-1, with 12 bases fitting TRBD2. Trimming cost V 2 bases and J 9 bases; bases outside gene matches: 8. The CDR3 contains 16 residues. The germline CDR1 and CDR2 sequences are SGHTA and FQGTGA.

This chain uses TRBV10-3 with TRBJ1-2; D not certain. V was clipped by 3 bases and J by 4 bases, with 21 bases between them. CDR3 length: 17 amino acids. CDR1 ENHRY and CDR2 SYGVKD come from the germline V gene. As DNA, the CDR3 is TGTGCCATCAGTGACCCCAGGAGGGAAGCGGCACCCTATGGCTACACCTTC. This translates into CAISDPRREAAPYGYTF.

V and J are TRBV29-1 and TRBJ2-2; D not resolved. CDR1 is SQVTM, CDR2 ANQGSEA, per germline. Trimming removed 7 bases from V and 4 bases from J, with 13 bases in between. CDR3 length equals 13 residues. The CDR3 DNA sequence: TGCAGCGGAACCACCTCGGGCACCGGGGAGCTGTTTTTT. The encoded protein is CSGTTSGTGELFF.

The rearrangement uses TRBV18 and TRBJ2-1, with 7 bases aligning to TRBD1. V gave up 2 bases and J gave up 10 bases; unmatched junction bases: 17. The CDR3 is 17 residues long. Per germline, CDR1 KGHSH and CDR2 LQKENI. This chain's CDR3 is CASSPILGATGVMEQFF. CDR3 coding DNA: TGTGCCAGCTCACCAATTTTGGGGGCCACAGGGGTGATGGAGCAGTTCTTC.

The chain joins TRBV11-1 to TRBJ2-3, with TRBD2 matching 8 bases. The CDR3 runs 15 residues. V lost 1 base and J lost 3; bases outside the gene matches: 3. CDR1 and CDR2 from the germline V gene are SGHAT and FQDESV (reference sequence). In DNA, the CDR3 is TGTGCCAGCAGCTTAGGGGGACTAGTGACAGATACGCAGTATTTT. Translation: CASSLGGLVTDTQYF.

This chain connects TRBV4-2 to TRBJ1-2; D gene uncertain. The germline gives CDR1 LGHNA, CDR2 YNFKEQ. The CDR3 sequence is 17 residues long. V was pared by 2 bases and J by 4 bases, with 20 bases between. The CDR3 spells CASSQNHDTLRPYGYTF. CDR3 DNA: TGTGCCAGCAGCCAAAACCACGACACCCTGCGTCCCTATGGCTACACCTTC.

V usage is TRBV10-2 and J usage is TRBJ1-1; D possibly corresponds to TRBD1 (5 bases). CDR1 and CDR2 (germline): WSHSY, SAAADI. This CDR3 comprises 14 residues. Trimming took off 7 bases at V and 2 bases at J, with 14 bases between the two ends. CDR3 sequence: CASKWGEGNTEAFF. CDR3 nucleotide sequence: TGCGCCAGCAAATGGGGGGAAGGTAACACTGAAGCTTTCTTT.

CDR3 coding DNA: TGTGCCAGCAGTTTAGGGGGCACCTACGAGCAGTACGTC. Protein sequence: CASSLGGTYEQYV. The V gene is TRBV12-3 or TRBV12-4, the J gene TRBJ2-7, with a tentative D call TRBD1 (5 bases). The CDR3 runs 13 residues. V shed 1 base and J shed 2 bases, with 6 bases lying between them.

V gene TRBV21-1 combines with J gene TRBJ2-1; the D call in the table, TRBD2, was not verified against the DNA. TRBV21-1 is a listed pseudogene. This CDR3 comprises 16 residues. Here the CDR3 reads CASSKDKAGRYNEQFF. Here the CDR3 DNA reads TGTGCCAGCAGCAAAGACAAGGCCGGGAGGTACAATGAGCAGTTCTTC.

The J gene is TRBJ2-3, the V gene TRBV5-4, with 9 positions matching TRBD1. V lost 2 bases to trimming and J lost 2 bases; unmatched junction nucleotides: 6. The germline V gene has CDR1 SGHNT and CDR2 YYREEE (reference sequence). The CDR3 sequence is 16 residues long. CDR3 in DNA: TGTGCCAGCAGCTTTACCGGGACAGGGAACACAGATACGCAGTATTTT. Encoded protein: CASSFTGTGNTDTQYF.

The chain has TRBV5-1 and TRBJ2-2; D is possibly TRBD1 (5 bases). V gave up 4 bases and J gave up 2 bases, with 9 bases separating them. Germline V gives CDR1 SGHRS, CDR2 YFSETQ. The CDR3 extends over 14 amino acids. The CDR3 DNA follows: TGCGCCAGCAGCCCTAGGGGAAACACCGGGGAGCTGTTTTTT. Protein product: CASSPRGNTGELFF.

The chain joins TRBV7-2 to TRBJ2-7; 7 bases map to TRBD1. The germline CDR1 and CDR2 sequences are SGHTA and FQGNSA. The CDR3 loop spans 14 amino acids. The V and J ends lost 1 base and 3 bases, in that order; junction bases with no gene match: 3. This CDR3 reads CASSLVPGGYEQYV. The CDR3 bases are TGTGCCAGCAGCTTAGTTCCAGGGGGCTACGAGCAGTACGTC.

The rearrangement links TRBV4-1 to TRBJ1-6; 8 nucleotides align to TRBD1. This CDR3 has 15 residues. Germline CDR1 MGHRA, CDR2 YSYEKL. Losses at the gene ends were 0 bases for V and 6 bases for J; bases not matched to a gene: 1. The CDR3: CASSQEQGANSPLHF. The CDR3 DNA reads as TGCGCCAGCAGCCAAGAGCAGGGGGCTAATTCACCCCTCCACTTT.

Remarks on this clone: At the DNA level, this CDR3 is encoded by other sequences in the same sample as well. The chain employs TRBV18 and TRBJ1-1, with D perhaps matching TRBD1 (5 bases). Trimming shortened V by 4 bases and J by 1 base, and 7 bases separated the two germline ends. CDR3 length: 13 residues. Germline V gene data show CDR1 as KGHSH and CDR2 as LQKENI. The CDR3 sequence: CASSRQGNTEAFF. In DNA, the CDR3 is TGTGCCAGCTCACGGCAGGGGAACACTGAAGCTTTCTTT.

This clone was picked up one time. The V call is TRBV7-2, the J call TRBJ1-2; D possibly corresponds to TRBD1 (6 bases). Germline loops: CDR1 SGHTA, CDR2 FQGNSA. The germline V and J ends were trimmed by 1 base and 0 bases, with 6 bases remaining between them. The length of the CDR3 is 14 residues. The CDR3: CASSLGTANYGYTF. CDR3 nucleotides: TGTGCCAGCAGCTTAGGGACAGCTAACTATGGCTACACCTTC.

The chain recombines TRBV11-2 with TRBJ2-3; the match to TRBD2 covers 14 bases. CDR3 length: 17 residues. Germline V lookup: CDR1 SGHAT, CDR2 FQNNGV. J was trimmed by 3 bases and V by 5 bases; bases with no gene match: 7. CDR3 region: CASSTSGLAGGTDTQYF. The DNA for the CDR3 is TGTGCCAGCAGCACCTCAGGACTAGCGGGGGGTACAGATACGCAGTATTTT.

V usage is TRBV19 and J usage is TRBJ1-5; D uncertain. The CDR3 runs 12 residues. With 9 bases removed from V and 6 bases from J, the gap between germline ends came to 12 bases. The germline V gene has CDR1 LNHDA and CDR2 SQIVND (reference sequence). The DNA of the CDR3 is TGTGCCAGCGATTACCCGGGTCAGCCCCAGCATTTT. Residues: CASDYPGQPQHF.

This sequence joins TRBV11-2 and TRBJ1-2; 8 bases fit TRBD1. The CDR3 spans 18 residues. The V gene end was trimmed by 0 bases and the J gene end by 4 bases; junction bases not matched to a gene: 13. Germline lookup yields CDR1 SGHAT and CDR2 FQNNGV. CDR3 DNA sequence: TGTGCCAGCAGCTTAGATATGCAGGGGGCGCAGAGTGGCTATGGCTACACCTTC. Its protein product is CASSLDMQGAQSGYGYTF.

The chain links TRBV5-5 to TRBJ2-4; 8 nucleotides line up with TRBD1. CDR1 is SGHKS and CDR2 is YYEKEE in the germline V gene (reference sequence). This CDR3 is built from 16 residues. J gave up 8 bases and V 4 bases, and 14 bases lay outside the gene matches. The CDR3 here is CASSVSGTGSGDIQYF. Here the CDR3 DNA reads TGTGCCAGCAGCGTATCAGGGACAGGAAGTGGCGACATTCAGTACTTC.

The table lists this clone with a few counts. V and J are TRBV19 and TRBJ2-5, with TRBD1 matching over 7 bases. Germline V CDR1 and CDR2: LNHDA, SQIVND (reference sequence). After removal of 4 bases from V and 5 bases from J, the junction contained 13 bases not matched to a gene. The length of the CDR3 is 16 residues. CDR3 in DNA: TGTGCCAGTAGTAGTGAGGCCGAGGGGGCAGGTGAGACCCAGTACTTC. Translation: CASSSEAEGAGETQYF.

This clone has only one observation. This chain links TRBV6-5 with TRBJ1-2; D is uncertain. Trimming shortened V by 4 bases and J by 7 bases, and 13 bases separated the two germline ends. The V gene's germline CDR1 is MNHEY and CDR2 SVGAGI. The CDR3 is 13 residues long. CDR3 DNA sequence: TGTGCCAGCAGTTTGCAACCGACTGGTGGCTACACCTTC. The encoded protein is CASSLQPTGGYTF.